The 20 T cell receptor beta chains in this list originate from one sample, sequenced in a study of shared clonotypes between healthy human individuals. The table came from immunoSEQ multiplex PCR; TCRdb's copy has only in-frame clones and leaves some out. The sample shows 950,000 to 1,300,000 clones, 65% to 75% of them seen only once. The sample comprised memory CD4+ T cells sorted from blood. Subset indicated: CD45RA-negative fraction. The receptors stem from a man between 18 and 35 years old in good health.

This clone was found a few times. The CDR3 sequence is CASRGVAGTEAFF. The CDR3 coding sequence is TGTGCCAGCAGAGGGGTCGCGGGCACTGAAGCTTTCTTT. The chain employs TRBV6-6 and TRBJ1-1; weak D call: TRBD1 (5 bases). Germline assignment: CDR1 MNHNY and CDR2 SVGAGI (reference sequence). V gave up 6 bases and J gave up 4 bases, with 12 bases separating them. CDR3 length: 13 residues.

The chain employs TRBV7-9 and TRBJ1-2; 7 bases fit TRBD1. This CDR3 region has 14 residues. Trimming at V came to 6 bases and at J to 6 bases, leaving 10 bases not matched to a gene. Germline V gene lookup returns CDR1 SEHNR and CDR2 FQNEAQ (reference sequence). The CDR3 region has the DNA TGTGCCAGCAGATCCGGGACAGAAGACGATGGCTACACCTTC. It yields the protein CASRSGTEDDGYTF.

The chain carries TRBV6-1 and TRBJ1-1, with D possibly TRBD1 on 5 matching bases. The length of the CDR3 is 17 residues. The V end was cut by 0 bases, the J end by 5 bases, with 19 bases between. The V gene's germline CDR1 is MNHNS and CDR2 SASEGT. The CDR3 loop reads CASSEALGALVGTEAFF. DNA for the CDR3: TGTGCCAGCAGTGAAGCGCTAGGGGCCCTAGTGGGGACTGAAGCTTTCTTT.

The rearrangement joins TRBV18 to TRBJ2-2; 11 bases are shared with TRBD2. Germline-derived CDR1 and CDR2 are KGHSH and LQKENI. The length of the CDR3 is 16 residues. Trimming cost V 0 bases and J 6 bases; bases outside gene matches: 3. CDR3 residues: CASSPPASGRSGELFF. The CDR3 DNA reads as TGTGCCAGCTCACCACCGGCTAGCGGGAGGTCCGGGGAGCTGTTTTTT.

This clone was counted once. V usage is TRBV5-5 and J usage is TRBJ1-1, with a tentative D call TRBD1 (5 bases). Germline V lookup: CDR1 SGHKS, CDR2 YYEKEE (reference sequence). The CDR3 extends over 15 amino acids. Deletions cut 0 bases from V and 2 bases from J, with 11 bases between. The CDR3 loop is CASSLEWGTNTEAFF. CDR3 in DNA: TGTGCCAGCAGCTTGGAGTGGGGGACTAACACTGAAGCTTTCTTT.

This clone appeared many times. Different DNA sequences within this sample yield the same CDR3. The J gene is TRBJ1-6, the V gene TRBV28; D possibly corresponds to TRBD1 (5 bases). This CDR3 has 13 residues. V was clipped by 8 bases and J by 6 bases, with 11 bases between them. Germline assignment: CDR1 MDHEN and CDR2 SYDVKM. The CDR3 is CASYRDGNSPLHF. The CDR3 bases are TGTGCCAGCTACCGGGACGGTAATTCACCCCTCCACTTT.

The chain couples TRBV7-9 to TRBJ2-2, with 7 bases that match TRBD1. J lost 7 bases, V lost 6 bases, and 11 bases had no gene match. The germline V gene encodes CDR1 SEHNR and CDR2 FQNEAQ (reference sequence). The CDR3 runs 15 residues. In DNA form, the CDR3 reads TGTGCCAGCAGTTTGGATGACAGGGTAGTCGGGGAGCTGTTTTTT. It encodes CASSLDDRVVGELFF.

The chain is built from TRBV29-1 and TRBJ2-6; D remains ambiguous. The germline V and J ends were trimmed by 7 bases and 4 bases, with 17 bases remaining between them. This CDR3 has 15 residues. CDR1 is SQVTM and CDR2 is ANQGSEA in the germline V gene. The CDR3, as DNA: TGCAGCGCCTTCGTCAACGTCGGAGGGGCCAACGTCCTGACTTTC. This encodes CSAFVNVGGANVLTF. Combining the CDR3 with reference TRBV29-1 and TRBJ2-6 gives the whole variable domain SAVISQKPSRDICQRGTSLTIQCQVDSQVTMMFWYRQQPGQSLTLIATANQGSEATYESGFVIDKFPISRPNLTFSTLTVSNMSPEDSSIYLCSAFVNVGGANVLTFGAGSRLTVL.

The rearrangement uses TRBV19 and TRBJ1-5, with TRBD1 matching 12 bases. In germline, CDR1 is LNHDA, CDR2 SQIVND (reference sequence). The CDR3 contains 17 residues. Trimming removed 6 bases from V and 9 bases from J; junction bases left unmatched: 15. In DNA form, the CDR3 reads TGTGCCAGTAGGAAAAGGGTAGGGACAGGGGGCGAGGGGCCCCAGCATTTT. Its protein product is CASRKRVGTGGEGPQHF.

Here the CDR3 DNA reads TGCGCCAGCAGCTCCCTCCCGGGGACGGAAAACACCATATATTTT. Amino acid sequence: CASSSLPGTENTIYF. The chain has TRBV5-1 and TRBJ1-3, with a tentative D call TRBD1 (5 bases). The V end was cut by 3 bases, the J end by 6 bases, with 16 bases between. Germline V lookup: CDR1 SGHRS, CDR2 YFSETQ. This CDR3 has 15 residues. Full variable domain (remainder filled in from reference TRBV5-1 and TRBJ1-3): KAGVTQTPRYLIKTRGQQVTLSCSPISGHRSVSWYQQTPGQGLQFLFEYFSETQRNKGNFPGRFSGRQFSNSRSEMNVSTLELGDSALYLCASSSLPGTENTIYFGEGSWLTVV.

The chain recombines TRBV6-5 with TRBJ2-1, with TRBD2 as a possible D gene (6 bases). The CDR3 has 15 amino acids. The V end was cut by 0 bases, the J end by 6 bases, with 12 bases between. Germline V lookup: CDR1 MNHEY, CDR2 SVGAGI. Here the CDR3 DNA reads TGTGCCAGCAGTTACTCGACGACTAGAATCAATGAGCAGTTCTTC. Translation: CASSYSTTRINEQFF.

This sequence joins TRBV27 and TRBJ1-6; TRBD1 might be the D (5 bases). The CDR3 is 16 amino acids. The germline CDR1 and CDR2 sequences are MNHEY and SMNVEV (reference sequence). V was cut by 6 bases and J by 10 bases, with 22 bases left in between. Written as DNA, the CDR3 is TGTGCCAGCAGCCGAGCGGGGGGACCCGCTGAGTCACCCCTCCACTTT. Translating gives CASSRAGGPAESPLHF.

This clone turned up a few times. The chain joins TRBV5-6 to TRBJ1-6; 8 bases align to TRBD1. V shed 3 bases, J shed 4 bases, and the junction held 6 bases outside the gene matches. The CDR3 has 16 amino acids. Germline assignment: CDR1 SGHDT and CDR2 YYEEEE. The CDR3 DNA reads as TGTGCCAGCAGCTCCGGGACAGGTTTATATAATTCACCCCTCCACTTT. It yields the protein CASSSGTGLYNSPLHF.

The chain recombines TRBV4-1 with TRBJ1-6; no firm D call. This CDR3 has 15 amino acids. Germline-derived CDR1 and CDR2 are MGHRA and YSYEKL. Trimming removed 0 bases at V and 6 bases at J, with 9 bases between. The CDR3 DNA reads TGCGCCAGCAGCCAAGATTCACGGGGTAATTCACCCCTCCACTTT. Translated: CASSQDSRGNSPLHF.

This clone occurred a few times. The chain joins TRBV10-3 to TRBJ1-3; D remains ambiguous. This CDR3 is 14 amino acids long. Germline assignment: CDR1 ENHRY and CDR2 SYGVKD. V was shortened by 0 bases and J by 4 bases, with 7 bases between the two germline ends. CDR3 region: CAISESDPGNTIYF. The CDR3 region has the DNA TGTGCCATCAGTGAGTCGGACCCGGGAAACACCATATATTTT.

For this clone: Other nucleotide sequences in the sample specify the same CDR3. The V call is TRBV30, the J call TRBJ1-3; D is ambiguous. Per the germline V gene, CDR1 is GTSNPN and CDR2 is SVGIG (reference sequence). V dropped 0 bases and J dropped 2 bases, with 5 bases sitting between them. This CDR3 has 13 residues. The CDR3, as DNA: TGTGCCTGGAGTGTGGGGACTGGAAACACCATATATTTT. Encoded protein: CAWSVGTGNTIYF. The full variable domain, its missing parts supplied by reference TRBV30 and TRBJ1-3, is SQTIHQWPATLVQPVGSPLSLECTVEGTSNPNLYWYRQAAGRGLQLLFYSVGIGQISSEVPQNLSASRPQDRQFILSSKKLLLSDSGFYLCAWSVGTGNTIYFGEGSWLTVV.

The rearrangement joins TRBV18 to TRBJ2-5; D is perhaps TRBD2 (5 bases). V shed 0 bases and J shed 0 bases, with 14 bases lying between them. The CDR3 is 17 residues long. Germline assignment: CDR1 KGHSH and CDR2 LQKENI. DNA for the CDR3: TGTGCCAGCTCACCACCGTCGGGATCGGAGTACCAAGAGACCCAGTACTTC. Its protein product is CASSPPSGSEYQETQYF.

CDR3 in amino acids: CASSLPGPGEQYF. The CDR3 bases are TGCGCCAGCAGCTTGCCAGGGCCGGGAGAGCAGTACTTC. The genes are TRBV5-1 and TRBJ2-7; D may correspond to TRBD1 or TRBD2 (5 bases each). The CDR3 is 13 amino acids. V was clipped by 1 base and J by 7 bases, with 12 bases between them. CDR1 and CDR2 from the germline V gene are SGHRS and YFSETQ.

The V and J genes are TRBV14 and TRBJ2-3, with TRBD2 identical over 13 bases. CDR1 and CDR2 (germline): SGHDN, FVKESK. Losses at the gene ends were 4 bases for V and 0 bases for J; bases not matched to a gene: 7. The CDR3 sequence is 18 residues long. CDR3 loop: CASSPWTSGSLSTDTQYF. Here the CDR3 DNA reads TGTGCCAGCAGCCCTTGGACTAGCGGGAGCCTCAGCACAGATACGCAGTATTTT. The full variable domain, rest sourced from reference TRBV14 and TRBJ2-3, is EAGVTQFPSHSVIEKGQTVTLRCDPISGHDNLYWYRRVMGKEIKFLLHFVKESKQDESGMPNNRFLAERTGGTYSTLKVQPAELEDSGVYFCASSPWTSGSLSTDTQYFGPGTRLTVL.

The chain employs TRBV27 and TRBJ2-4; 10 positions match TRBD2. Germline CDR1 MNHEY, CDR2 SMNVEV (reference sequence). V shed 5 bases and J 6 bases; nucleotides not matched to a gene: 10. This CDR3 comprises 16 residues. CDR3 sequence (DNA): TGTGCCAGCAGTCCCCAAGCGGGAGGGCTGGGAAACATTCAGTACTTC. Its protein is CASSPQAGGLGNIQYF.